This T cell receptor beta chain stems from a study of T cell repertoires in cytomegalovirus infection. Study overall: From public TCR beta signatures came an indication of both CMV infection and matching HLA type. The study's findings and limits: The response measured ex vivo was dominated by TCR beta clonotypes (HLA-C-restricted and CMV-specific). Cumulative public TCR beta family frequency identified CMV carriers with the relevant HLA.

The germline CDR1 and CDR2 sequences are SGHTA and FQGNSA. The CDR3 extends over 14 amino acids. V was pared by 7 bases and J by 0 bases, with 10 bases between. In TCRdb, the reads were re-called with MiXCR into one record per CDR3 protein. The sample carries about 310,000 distinct CDR3 sequences, roughly a tenth recorded once. This clonotype was counted ten times or more. The antigen is undetermined. The chain carries TRBV7-2 and TRBJ1-5, with a weak D call TRBD1 (5 bases). Sequenced: PBMCs. The receptor comes from a human donor in good health (CMV status not recorded). Some clones in this sample may be carry-over from other donors' samples. The CDR3 DNA is TGTGCCAGCAACCGGGGGAATAGCAATCAGCCCCAGCATTTT. It encodes CASNRGNSNQPQHF.